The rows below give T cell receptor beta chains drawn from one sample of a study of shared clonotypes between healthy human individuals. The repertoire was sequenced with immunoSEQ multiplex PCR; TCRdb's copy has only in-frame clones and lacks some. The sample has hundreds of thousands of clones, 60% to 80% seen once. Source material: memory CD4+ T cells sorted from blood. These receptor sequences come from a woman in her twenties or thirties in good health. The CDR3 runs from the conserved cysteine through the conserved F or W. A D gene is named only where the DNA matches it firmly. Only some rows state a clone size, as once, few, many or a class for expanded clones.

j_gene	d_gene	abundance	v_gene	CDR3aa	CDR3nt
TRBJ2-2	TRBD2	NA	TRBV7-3	CASSTGLVGGELFF	TGTGCCAGCAGCACCGGACTAGTCGGCGGGGAGCTGTTTTTT
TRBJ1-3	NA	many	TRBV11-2	CASSLRMVPGNTIYF	TGTGCCAGCAGTCTTAGGATGGTACCTGGAAACACCATATATTTT
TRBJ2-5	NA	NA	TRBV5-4	CASSLQLARETQYF	TGTGCCAGCAGCTTGCAACTGGCTCGAGAGACCCAGTACTTC
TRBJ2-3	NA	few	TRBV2	CASSDYWSSYTQYF	TGTGCCAGCAGTGATTATTGGAGTTCGTATACGCAGTATTTT
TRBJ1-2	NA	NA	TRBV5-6	CASSRPLKGTHGYTF	TGTGCCAGCAGCCGCCCGTTGAAGGGTACCCATGGCTACACCTTC
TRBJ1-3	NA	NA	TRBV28	CASISFSGNTIYF	TGTGCCAGCATCTCGTTCTCTGGAAACACCATATATTTT
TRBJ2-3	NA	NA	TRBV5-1	CASSLRGQSTDTQYF	TGCGCCAGCAGCTTGCGAGGACAGAGCACAGATACGCAGTATTTT
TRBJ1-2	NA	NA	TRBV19	CASRPTGRYGYTF	TGTGCCAGTAGACCTACAGGGCGCTATGGCTACACCTTC
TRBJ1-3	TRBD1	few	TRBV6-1	CASMTGGSGNTIYF	TGTGCCAGCATGACAGGGGGCTCTGGAAACACCATATATTTT
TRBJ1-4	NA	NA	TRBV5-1	CASSLRGPNEKLFF	TGCGCCAGCAGCTTGCGGGGACCTAATGAAAAACTGTTTTTT
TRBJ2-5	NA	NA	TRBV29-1	CSVTPPEETQYF	TGCAGCGTTACCCCCCCGGAAGAGACCCAGTACTTC
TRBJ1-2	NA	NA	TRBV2	CASSLQRTDGRGYTF	TGTGCCAGCAGTTTACAACGGACAGACGGTAGGGGCTACACCTTC
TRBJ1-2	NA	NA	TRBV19	CASSRSQASNYGYTF	TGTGCCAGTAGTCGGAGTCAGGCGTCTAACTATGGCTACACCTTC
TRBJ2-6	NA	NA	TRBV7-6	CASSLGVTANVLTF	TGTGCCAGCAGCTTAGGGGTTACAGCCAACGTCCTGACTTTC
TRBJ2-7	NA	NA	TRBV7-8	CASSLERILSYEQYF	TGTGCCAGCAGCTTAGAAAGAATTTTATCCTACGAGCAGTACTTC
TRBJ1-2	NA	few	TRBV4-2	CASSQDPGNYGYTF	TGTGCCAGCAGCCAAGATCCGGGGAACTATGGCTACACCTTC
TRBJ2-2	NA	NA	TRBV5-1	CASSSGNTGELFF	TGCGCCAGCAGCTCGGGGAACACCGGGGAGCTGTTTTTT
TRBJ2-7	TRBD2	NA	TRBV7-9	CASSILAGGNEQYF	TGTGCCAGCAGCATCCTAGCGGGGGGTAACGAGCAGTACTTC
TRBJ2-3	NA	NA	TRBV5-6	CASSLVVSADTQYF	TGTGCCAGCAGCTTGGTGGTTAGCGCAGATACGCAGTATTTT
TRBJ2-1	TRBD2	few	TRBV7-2	CASSSRTSSNEQFF	TGTGCCAGCAGCTCCCGGACTAGTTCAAATGAGCAGTTCTTC
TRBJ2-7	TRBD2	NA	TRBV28	CASRPSTSEGEYEQYF	TGTGCCAGCAGACCCAGTACTAGCGAAGGGGAGTACGAGCAGTACTTC
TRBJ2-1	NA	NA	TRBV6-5	CASSFSFASSYNEQFF	TGTGCCAGCAGTTTCTCTTTCGCTAGCTCCTACAATGAGCAGTTCTTC
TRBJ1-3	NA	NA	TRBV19	CASSTDWGNTIYF	TGTGCCAGTAGTACGGACTGGGGAAACACCATATATTTT
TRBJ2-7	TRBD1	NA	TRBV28	CASSGTGIGYEQYF	TGTGCCAGCAGCGGGACAGGGATTGGGTACGAGCAGTACTTC
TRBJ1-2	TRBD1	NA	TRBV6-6	CASSAPGGGYGYTF	TGTGCCAGCAGTGCCCCAGGGGGAGGGTATGGCTACACCTTC
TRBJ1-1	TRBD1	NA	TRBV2	CASKGQGSTEAFF	TGTGCCAGCAAGGGACAGGGGAGCACTGAAGCTTTCTTT
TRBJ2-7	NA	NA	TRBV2	CAGGAGLPYEQYF	TGTGCCGGGGGGGCAGGACTGCCCTACGAGCAGTACTTC
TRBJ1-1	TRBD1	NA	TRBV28	CASRPPGQGVTEAFF	TGTGCCAGCAGACCACCCGGACAGGGTGTCACTGAAGCTTTCTTT
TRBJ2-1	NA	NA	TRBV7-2	CASRTTRYNEQFF	TGTGCCAGCAGAACCACACGTTACAATGAGCAGTTCTTC
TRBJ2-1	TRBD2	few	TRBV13	CASSPGKTSGSYEQFF	TGTGCCAGCAGCCCGGGGAAGACTAGCGGGAGCTATGAGCAGTTCTTC
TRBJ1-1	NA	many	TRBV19	CASSSNGNTEAFF	TGTGCCAGTAGTTCCAACGGGAACACTGAAGCTTTCTTT
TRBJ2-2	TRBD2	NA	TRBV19	CASSALSGRSTGELFF	TGTGCCAGTAGTGCCCTTAGCGGGAGGAGCACCGGGGAGCTGTTTTTT
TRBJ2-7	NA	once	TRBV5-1	CASSVGLGTSTYEQYF	TGCGCCAGCAGCGTGGGCCTTGGGACCTCTACCTACGAGCAGTACTTC
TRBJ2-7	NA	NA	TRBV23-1	CASSRLNWGLEQYF	TGCGCCAGCAGTCGACTGAATTGGGGGCTCGAGCAGTACTTC
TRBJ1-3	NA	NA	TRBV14	CASSQDAYQGRNTIYF	TGTGCCAGCAGCCAAGATGCGTATCAGGGAAGAAACACCATATATTTT
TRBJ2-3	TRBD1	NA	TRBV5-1	CASSLAQGPSTDTQYF	TGCGCCAGCAGCTTAGCACAGGGGCCGAGCACAGATACGCAGTATTTT
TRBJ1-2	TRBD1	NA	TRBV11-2	CASSPGVGGVYGYTF	TGTGCCAGCAGCCCGGGGGTAGGGGGCGTCTATGGCTACACCTTC
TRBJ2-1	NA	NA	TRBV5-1	CASSLRQDLGRREGYNEQFF	TGCGCCAGCAGCTTGAGACAGGACTTGGGCAGGCGGGAAGGGTACAATGAGCAGTTCTTC
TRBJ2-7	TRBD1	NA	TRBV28	CASSLGQDPYEQYF	TGTGCCAGCAGTCTGGGACAGGATCCCTACGAGCAGTACTTC
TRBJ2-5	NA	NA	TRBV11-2	CASSETETQYF	TGTGCCAGCAGCGAGACCGAGACCCAGTACTTC
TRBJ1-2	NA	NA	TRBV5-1	CASSLGDNYGYTF	TGCGCCAGCAGCTTGGGAGATAACTATGGCTACACCTTC
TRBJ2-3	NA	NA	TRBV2	CASRGGLSTDTQYF	TGTGCCAGCAGGGGAGGACTGAGCACAGATACGCAGTATTTT
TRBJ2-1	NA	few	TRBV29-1	CSVTHDVNYNEQFF	TGCAGCGTTACACACGACGTTAATTACAATGAGCAGTTCTTC
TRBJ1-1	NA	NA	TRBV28	CASSLYRGRAFF	TGTGCCAGCAGTTTATATCGAGGGAGAGCTTTCTTT
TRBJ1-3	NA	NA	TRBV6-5	CASSYSNGENTIYF	TGTGCCAGCAGTTACTCGAATGGGGAGAACACCATATATTTT
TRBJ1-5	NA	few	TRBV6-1	CASSEYRDQPQHF	TGTGCCAGCAGTGAATATAGGGATCAGCCCCAGCATTTT
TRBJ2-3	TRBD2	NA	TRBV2	CASLSGGARGADTQYF	TGTGCCAGCCTCTCGGGAGGGGCGCGGGGTGCAGATACGCAGTATTTT
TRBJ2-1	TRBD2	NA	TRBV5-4	CASRLGLAGSNEQFF	TGTGCCAGCAGACTAGGACTAGCGGGATCTAATGAGCAGTTCTTC
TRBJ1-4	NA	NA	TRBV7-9	CASSPGAVSGEKLFF	TGTGCCAGCAGCCCCGGGGCGGTGAGTGGTGAAAAACTGTTTTTT
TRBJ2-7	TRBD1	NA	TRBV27	CASSLRGTGETSYEQYF	TGTGCCAGCAGTTTACGGGGGACAGGGGAAACCTCCTACGAGCAGTACTTC
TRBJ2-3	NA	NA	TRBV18	CASSPGGASTDTQYF	TGTGCCAGCTCACCGGGCGGGGCGAGCACAGATACGCAGTATTTT
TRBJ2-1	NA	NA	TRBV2	CASKPILWGEQFF	TGTGCCAGCAAGCCCATTCTATGGGGTGAGCAGTTCTTC
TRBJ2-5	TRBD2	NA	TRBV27	CASRETSGSGRETQYF	TGTGCCAGCCGGGAGACTAGCGGGAGTGGCAGGGAGACCCAGTACTTC
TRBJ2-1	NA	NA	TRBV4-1	CASRNVSGLYNEQFF	TGCGCCAGCAGGAACGTATCCGGACTGTACAATGAGCAGTTCTTC
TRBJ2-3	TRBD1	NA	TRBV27	CASMTGGFSTDTQYF	TGTGCCAGCATGACAGGGGGCTTTAGCACAGATACGCAGTATTTT